This is a list of T cell receptor beta chains from one sample in a study of control samples from healthy donors and cancer patients. Sequencing was performed with immunoSEQ multiplex PCR; in TCRdb, only in-frame clones are kept and a portion is missing. The table shows 130,000 to 150,000 clones, with 85% to 95% occurring only once. Material for sequencing was PBMCs. These receptors were taken from a man aged 60-69 years with colorectal cancer. Each CDR3 is given with its conserved first and last residue. A D gene is named only where the DNA matches it firmly. Clone size is given for some rows only: seen once, a few or many times, or a class if the clone is expanded.

.	TRBD2	TRBV19	TRBJ2-7	TGTGCCAGTAGTATAGCGTTTTTTGGGACCAGTGGCGGGGGGGACCGGTACGAGCAGTACTTC	CASSIAFFGTSGGGDRYEQYF
.	.	TRBV3-1/TRBV3-2	TRBJ1-2	TGTGCCAGCAGCCAAAGGGGAGGGGAGAAAGGCTACACCTTC	CASSQRGGEKGYTF
.	.	TRBV5-5	TRBJ2-6	TGTGCCAGCAGCTTGGCAGGGACCTCTGGGGCCAACGTCCTGACTTTC	CASSLAGTSGANVLTF
.	.	TRBV11-3	TRBJ2-7	TGTGCCAGCAGCCGGGGACATACCAGCTCCTACGAGCAGTACTTC	CASSRGHTSSYEQYF
.	.	TRBV4-1	TRBJ2-1	TGCGCCAGCAGCCAAGATCGAGGCCTGGAGCAGTTCTTC	CASSQDRGLEQFF
.	TRBD1	TRBV7-2	TRBJ2-7	TGTGCCAGCAGCTTACACCGGGACAGGGCGAACTACGAGCAGTACTTC	CASSLHRDRANYEQYF
.	.	TRBV7-2	TRBJ1-5	TGTGCCAGCAGCCTAGGGGCCGCTCAGCCCCAGCATTTT	CASSLGAAQPQHF
.	.	TRBV3-1/TRBV3-2	TRBJ1-3	TGTGCCAGCAGCCCGGGGCTTCTGAGTGGAAACACCATATATTTT	CASSPGLLSGNTIYF
.	.	TRBV25-1	TRBJ1-4	TGTGCCAGCAGTGAAGTGGGGCCTAATGAAAAACTGTTTTTT	CASSEVGPNEKLFF
.	.	TRBV7-2	TRBJ1-2	TGTGCCAGCAGCTTAGCCCCAGGGAACTATGGCTACACCTTC	CASSLAPGNYGYTF
.	.	TRBV6-1	TRBJ1-4	TGTGCCAGCAGTGAAAGACCTGCAACTAATGAAAAACTGTTTTTT	CASSERPATNEKLFF
.	.	TRBV5-4	TRBJ2-2	TGTGCCAGCAGCTCGCGGGGACAAAACACCGGGGAGCTGTTTTTT	CASSSRGQNTGELFF
.	TRBD1	TRBV25-1	TRBJ1-5	TGTGCCACCTCTGACAGGGGCGATCAGCCCCAGCATTTT	CATSDRGDQPQHF
.	TRBD1	TRBV6-5	TRBJ1-2	TGTGCCAGTTCACAGGGGGCAGGACTCTATGGCTACACCTTC	CASSQGAGLYGYTF
.	.	TRBV2	TRBJ2-7	TGTGCCAGCACCCGGGACCCTTCCCCAAGCTCCTACGAGCAGTACTTC	CASTRDPSPSSYEQYF
.	.	TRBV6-5	TRBJ2-3	TGTGCCAGCACGACCACTCAGGGGGGTACGCAGTATTTT	CASTTTQGGTQYF
.	.	TRBV30	TRBJ2-7	TGTGCCTGGAGTGCATCGGGGTTTAGCGAGCAGTACTTC	CAWSASGFSEQYF
once	.	TRBV30	TRBJ2-7	TGTGCCTGGAGTGGGAACCTGGGGAGCTCCTACGAGCAGTACTTC	CAWSGNLGSSYEQYF
.	.	TRBV7-2	TRBJ2-7	TGTGCCAGCAGCTTAGGGTCTCTCCCTACCTACGAGCAGTACTTC	CASSLGSLPTYEQYF
.	.	TRBV4-1	TRBJ2-3	TGCGCCAGCAGCCACCTGGGCCCAGATACGCAGTATTTT	CASSHLGPDTQYF
.	TRBD2	TRBV2	TRBJ2-1	TGTGCCAGCAGGGCGGCTAGCGGGAACAATGAGCAGTTCTTC	CASRAASGNNEQFF
.	.	TRBV9	TRBJ1-4	TGTGCCAGCAGCCCCCAACCATCAACTAATGAAAAACTGTTTTTT	CASSPQPSTNEKLFF
.	TRBD1	TRBV5-4	TRBJ1-4	TGTGCCAGCAGCTTGGGAGGACAGGGGGATGAAAAACTGTTTTTT	CASSLGGQGDEKLFF
.	.	TRBV6-5	TRBJ1-5	TGTGCCAGCAGACCCGACAACTTTCAGCCCCAGCATTTT	CASRPDNFQPQHF
.	.	TRBV30	TRBJ1-4	TGTGCCTGGAGTGTACTAGGCCATGAAAAACTGTTTTTT	CAWSVLGHEKLFF
.	TRBD2	TRBV14	TRBJ2-3	TGTGCCAGCAGCCGGACTAGCGGGGGGACGATAGATACGCAGTATTTT	CASSRTSGGTIDTQYF
.	.	TRBV5-6	TRBJ1-5	TGTGCCAGCAGCTTGTTTGAGGGCAATAGCAATCAGCCCCAGCATTTT	CASSLFEGNSNQPQHF
.	.	TRBV7-7	TRBJ2-3	TGTGCCAGCAGCCCAAGCCCAGGGGTTACAGATACGCAGTATTTT	CASSPSPGVTDTQYF
.	TRBD1	TRBV18	TRBJ2-2	TGTACCAGCTCACCAAACCTGGGACAGGGGGCTAACACCGGGGAGCTGTTTTTT	CTSSPNLGQGANTGELFF
.	.	TRBV2	TRBJ1-2	TGTGCCAGCAGTGATGTGGGACCCATGTGGGGCTACACCTTC	CASSDVGPMWGYTF
.	.	TRBV7-2	TRBJ2-7	TGTGCCAGCAGCTTAGCGGCAGGTTCCTCCTACGAGCAGTACTTC	CASSLAAGSSYEQYF
.	.	TRBV11-2	TRBJ1-1	TGTGCCAGCAGTTGGACAGCCAAAAACACTGAAGCTTTCTTT	CASSWTAKNTEAFF
.	.	TRBV29-1	TRBJ2-6	TGCAGCGTCGGGTTCTCTGGGGCCAACGTCCTGACTTTC	CSVGFSGANVLTF
.	.	TRBV12-1	TRBJ2-7	TGTGCCAGCAGCTTTGCTCCCCGGACGTCCAACTACGAGCAGTACTTC	CASSFAPRTSNYEQYF
.	.	TRBV30	TRBJ1-4	TGTGCCTGGAGTGCGACGGCAGGGTGGTATGAAAAACTGTTTTTT	CAWSATAGWYEKLFF
once	.	TRBV6-5	TRBJ1-5	TGTGCCAGCAGGCCGACAGCCAATCAGCCCCAGCATTTT	CASRPTANQPQHF
.	.	TRBV2	TRBJ1-1	TGTGCCAGCAGTGAGCTCGGGAACACTGAAGCTTTCTTT	CASSELGNTEAFF
once	.	TRBV2	TRBJ1-3	TGTGCCAGCAGGGGGGACGGGGCTGGAAACACCATATATTTT	CASRGDGAGNTIYF
.	TRBD1	TRBV30	TRBJ1-4	TGTGCCTGGAGCCCCAGGAGGGGACAGCATGAAAAACTGTTTTTT	CAWSPRRGQHEKLFF
.	TRBD1	TRBV25-1	TRBJ1-6	TGTGCCAGCAGTGAGAGGGACAGGGATATTTCACCCCTCCACTTT	CASSERDRDISPLHF
.	.	TRBV28	TRBJ1-1	TGTGCCAGCAGCCTCGTGGGGCTGAACACTGAAGCTTTCTTT	CASSLVGLNTEAFF
.	TRBD1	TRBV9	TRBJ1-3	TGTGCCAGCAGCCCGACGGGACAGATCTCTGGAAACACCATATATTTT	CASSPTGQISGNTIYF
.	.	TRBV29-1	TRBJ2-7	TGCAGCGGTTCCGGGGCCTCCTACGAGCAGTACTTC	CSGSGASYEQYF
.	.	TRBV4-3	TRBJ1-1	TGCGCCAGCAGCCAAGATTTCTCCGCAGGGATGAACACTGAAGCTTTCTTT	CASSQDFSAGMNTEAFF
.	TRBD2	TRBV11-2	TRBJ2-3	TGTGCCAGCAGCTTAGGTGCTAGCGGCGATACGCAGTATTTT	CASSLGASGDTQYF
.	.	TRBV18	TRBJ1-1	TGTGCCAGCTCACCAGGGATTGAGGGGAACACTGAAGCTTTCTTT	CASSPGIEGNTEAFF
.	TRBD1	TRBV5-8	TRBJ1-2	TGTGCCAGCAGCGTCAGGGGGAGTTATGGCTACACCTTC	CASSVRGSYGYTF
once	.	TRBV4-1	TRBJ2-2	TGCGCCAGCAGCCAAGAAGGGGATGGTTTCCCCGGGGAGCTGTTTTTT	CASSQEGDGFPGELFF
.	.	TRBV10-2	TRBJ2-5	TGCGCCAGCAGTCGGGCAGAGGGGACCCAGTACTTC	CASSRAEGTQYF
.	.	TRBV27	TRBJ1-2	TGTGCCAGCAGTTTAAACCCTACTTATGGCTACACCTTC	CASSLNPTYGYTF